These T cell receptor beta chains were read from a single sample in a study of T-cell reconstitution after alpha-beta-depleted transplantation in children. TCRdb passed the PCR reads through MiXCR, listing each CDR3 protein once. The sample has around 80,000 distinct CDR3 sequences, around 18% seen once. The starting material was PBMCs, mostly from graft donor cells, obtained 360 days after TCRalphabeta/CD19-depleted stem cell transplant. The receptors derive from a male patient between 2 and 10 years old who had a stem cell transplant for acute lymphoblastic leukemia, so the T cells may come from the graft donor. CDR3s include the opening cysteine and the closing phenylalanine or tryptophan. D genes are given only for firm matches.

TRBJ2-1	TRBV20-1	TRBD2	CSARDWREGINEQFF
TRBJ2-2	TRBV24-1	.	CATSARDPKNTGELFF
TRBJ2-1	TRBV5-1	.	CASSLGSGSQFF
TRBJ2-6	TRBV12-3/TRBV12-4	TRBD2	CASSTLAGLLFSGANVLTF
TRBJ1-5	TRBV18	.	CASSPQNSNQPQHF
TRBJ2-1	TRBV3-1	.	CASSQEISIYEQFF
TRBJ2-4	TRBV3-1	.	CASSPGILAKNIQYF
TRBJ2-7	TRBV6-1	.	CASSEFVDMEQYF
TRBJ2-3	TRBV25-1	.	CASRSELLTDTQYF
TRBJ2-2	TRBV7-6	.	CASSFRQTGELFF
TRBJ2-1	TRBV29-1	TRBD2	CRAGVANNEQFF
TRBJ2-1	TRBV7-8	TRBD2	CASAAREIYNEQFF
TRBJ2-2	TRBV5-1	TRBD2	CASSPPGLAGSNGELFF
TRBJ2-7	TRBV3-1	TRBD2	CASSQDWVSGRRQYF
TRBJ2-1	TRBV7-9	.	CASGGSSYNEQFF
TRBJ2-1	TRBV4-1	.	CASSQVPGSSYNEQFF
TRBJ2-7	TRBV20-1	TRBD2	CSARDGLAGGYEQYF
TRBJ2-5	TRBV24-1	TRBD2	CATSDSPGLAGAAGETQYF
TRBJ2-2	TRBV7-2	.	CASSFQGPRTGELFF
TRBJ2-3	TRBV10-2	.	CASNWNPHTDTQYF
TRBJ2-3	TRBV24-1	.	CATSDVDTQYF
TRBJ2-1	TRBV29-1	TRBD2	CSVERLAGGNEQFF
TRBJ1-4	TRBV12-3/TRBV12-4	TRBD1	CASVATGGGKLFF
TRBJ2-5	TRBV2	.	CASRGQNGETQYF
TRBJ1-2	TRBV6-5	.	CASSSQGLRYGYTF
TRBJ2-1	TRBV6-2/TRBV6-3	TRBD2	CASSLEPGTTLPSSYNEQFF
TRBJ2-1	TRBV7-9	TRBD2	CASSLRQWTSGRKYNEQFF